Reported below is one T cell receptor beta chain. Germline lookup yields CDR1 SGDLS and CDR2 YYNGEE. The V end was cut by 4 bases, the J end by 6 bases, with 16 bases between. This CDR3 has 14 amino acids. The data are from a study of T cell responses to AZD1222 COVID-19 vaccine. Here immunoSEQ multiplex PCR was the method, and the copy in TCRdb shows in-frame clones only, minus some. The sample consists of over 110,000 clones, roughly 93% of them appearing once. V gene TRBV9 combines with J gene TRBJ1-1; D is uncertain. This material consisted of peripheral blood, taken 28 days after the second AZD1222 dose. The receptor was derived from an adult who received the AZD1222 COVID-19 vaccine. CDR3 sequence reads: CASSPSGRTAEAFF. CDR3 DNA: TGTGCCAGCAGCCCAAGTGGTCGGACGGCTGAAGCTTTCTTT.